This T cell receptor (beta chain) is drawn from a study of beta chain features in type 1 diabetes. At the level of the study: Patients looked much like healthy donors when it came to age, gender and cell yields.

A CD45RO/CCR7/CD25/CD127/CD95/CD27 panel sorted naive, central memory, regulatory and stem cell-like memory CD4+ cells. cDNA synthesis used the whole RNA isolate, giving expressed TCRB sequences. Only in-frame clones appear in the TCRdb table, and some are missing; sequencing was by immunoSEQ multiplex PCR. The sample records 50,000 to 65,000 clones, about 40% being singletons. Study observations and caveats: In type 1 diabetes patients, VDJ junctions had fewer insertions; deletions at these junctions were more frequent. Patients and controls would be equally affected if PCR favored shorter templates. The study found moderately but significantly shorter TCRB CDR3s in all four CD4+ subsets of Type 1 diabetes patients.

A remark on this clone: Its antigen is unidentified.

This CDR3 spans 15 amino acids. The germline gives CDR1 MDHEN, CDR2 SYDVKM. V was clipped by 5 bases and J by 2 bases, with 14 bases between them. The source is a young man with type 1 diabetes. The sequencing input was Tregs from blood. This chain uses TRBV28 with TRBJ2-3; no clear D gene. CDR3 nucleotides: TGTGCCAGCAGTCCACTCCGCGGCCTCACAGATACGCAGTATTTT. Translation: CASSPLRGLTDTQYF.